This T cell receptor (beta chain) was identified in a study of CD8+ T cells in alopecia areata. In each case, RNA was isolated and then reverse transcribed into cDNA as the sequencing template. Profiling relied on immunoSEQ multiplex PCR, and the TCRdb table lists in-frame clones only, not all of them. The sample lists approximately 130,000 clones, less than 50% seen once, with under 12% in the top ten. Germline V gene sequence: CDR1 SQVTM, CDR2 ANQGSEA. The trim removed 4 bases at V and 2 bases at J, leaving 7 bases unmatched. This CDR3 spans 14 amino acids. This clone was detected only a few times. The TCR comes from a human donor with alopecia areata. This chain uses TRBV29-1 with TRBJ2-5, with 7 bases identical to TRBD2. The specimen sequenced was NKG2D-low CD8+ T cells sorted from blood. CDR3 region: CSVVSLAAQETQYF. The CDR3 nucleotides read TGCAGCGTTGTTTCGCTAGCGGCTCAAGAGACCCAGTACTTC.